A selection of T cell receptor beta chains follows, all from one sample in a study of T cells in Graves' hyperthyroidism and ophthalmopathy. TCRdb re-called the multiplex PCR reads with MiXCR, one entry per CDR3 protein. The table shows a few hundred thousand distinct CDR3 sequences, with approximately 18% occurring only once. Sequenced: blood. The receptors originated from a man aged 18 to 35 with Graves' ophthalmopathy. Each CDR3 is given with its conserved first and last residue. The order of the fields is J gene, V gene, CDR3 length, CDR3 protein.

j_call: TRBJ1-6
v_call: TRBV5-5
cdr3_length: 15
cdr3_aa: CASSTPGQANSPLHF

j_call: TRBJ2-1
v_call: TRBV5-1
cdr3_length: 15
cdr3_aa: CASSLWGGVRDEQFF

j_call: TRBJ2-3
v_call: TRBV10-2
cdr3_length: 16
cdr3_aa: CASSRDRRTSTDTQYF

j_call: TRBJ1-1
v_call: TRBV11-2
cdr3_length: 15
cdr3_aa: CASSLGPQGITEAFF

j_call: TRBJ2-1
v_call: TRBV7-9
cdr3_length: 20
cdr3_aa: CASSPAGTSGGANRVNEQFF

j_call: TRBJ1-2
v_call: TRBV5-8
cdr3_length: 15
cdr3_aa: CASSAGQGGDYGYTF

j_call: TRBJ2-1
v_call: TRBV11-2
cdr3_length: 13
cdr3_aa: CASSQSSSGEQFF

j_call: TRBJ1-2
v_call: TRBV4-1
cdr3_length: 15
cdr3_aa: CASSQQTGSNYGYTF

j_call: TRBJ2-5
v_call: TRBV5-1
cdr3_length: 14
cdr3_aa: CASSIGQGLETQYF

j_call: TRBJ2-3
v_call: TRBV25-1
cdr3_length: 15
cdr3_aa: CASSEYTTGTDTQYF

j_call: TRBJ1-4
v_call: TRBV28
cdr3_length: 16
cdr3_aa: CASSSPWTATNEKLFF

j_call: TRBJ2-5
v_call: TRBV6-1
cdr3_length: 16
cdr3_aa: CASSLTSGGAQETQYF

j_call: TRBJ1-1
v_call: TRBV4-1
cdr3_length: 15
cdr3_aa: CASSQEWDTNTEAFF

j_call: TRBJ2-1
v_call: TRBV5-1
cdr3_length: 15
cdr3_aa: CASSPPPGEANEQFF

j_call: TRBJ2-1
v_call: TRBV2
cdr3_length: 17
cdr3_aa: CAILRVSGGRRYNEQFF

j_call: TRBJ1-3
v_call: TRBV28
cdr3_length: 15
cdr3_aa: CASSSDRVSGNTIYF

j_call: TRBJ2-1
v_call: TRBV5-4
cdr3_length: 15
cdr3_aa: CASSDGGGTYNEQFF

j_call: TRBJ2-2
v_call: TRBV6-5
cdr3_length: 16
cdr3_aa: CASSYPDRVGPGELFF

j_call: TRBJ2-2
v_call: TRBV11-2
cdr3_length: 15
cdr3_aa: CASRSPGHRTGELFF

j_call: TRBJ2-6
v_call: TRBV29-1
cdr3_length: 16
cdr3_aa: CSVEVRGRFGANVLTF

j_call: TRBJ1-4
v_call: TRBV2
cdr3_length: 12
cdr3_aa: CASLRVGEKLFF

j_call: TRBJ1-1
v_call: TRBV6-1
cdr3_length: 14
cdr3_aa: CASTLGRQNTEAFF

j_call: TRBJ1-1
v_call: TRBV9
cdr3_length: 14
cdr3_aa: CASSVAPGNTEAFF

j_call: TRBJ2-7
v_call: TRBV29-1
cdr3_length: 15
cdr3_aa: CSVILAGGWSYEQYF

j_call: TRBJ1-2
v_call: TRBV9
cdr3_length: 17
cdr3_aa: CASSVRGGPGANYGYTF

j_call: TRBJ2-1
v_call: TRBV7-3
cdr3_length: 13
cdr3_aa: CASSLSTFNEQFF

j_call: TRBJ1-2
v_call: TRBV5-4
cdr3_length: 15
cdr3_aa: CASSRGPGQPYGYTF

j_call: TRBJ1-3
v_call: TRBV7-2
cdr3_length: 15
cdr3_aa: CASSFSGVSGNTIYF

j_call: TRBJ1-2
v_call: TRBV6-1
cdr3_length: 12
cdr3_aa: CASSARIYGYTF

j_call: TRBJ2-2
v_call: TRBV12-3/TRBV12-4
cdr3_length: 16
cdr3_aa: CASSSRFDRDTGELFF

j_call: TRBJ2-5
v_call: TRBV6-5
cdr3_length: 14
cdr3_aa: CASSYGIAEETQYF

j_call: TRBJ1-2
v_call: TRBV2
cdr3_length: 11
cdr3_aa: CASSEGVGYTF